These 29 T cell receptor beta chains were all obtained from the same sample, sequenced in a study of OX40 agonist ivuxolimab in advanced cancers. Data came from immunoSEQ multiplex PCR; TCRdb stores just in-frame clones and leaves some out. The sample has about 36,000 clones, about 81% seen once; the top ten hold about 24%. Specimen: CD4+ or CD8+ T cells sorted from blood, collected in a trial of the OX40 agonist ivuxolimab. The receptors derive from an adult with an advanced solid tumor such as melanoma, head and neck, liver or kidney cancer.

The chain links TRBV6-5 to TRBJ2-3; possible D gene TRBD1, 6 bases. CDR3 length: 14 residues. V was shortened by 6 bases and J by 1 base, with 11 bases between the two germline ends. Per germline, CDR1 MNHEY and CDR2 SVGAGI. DNA of the CDR3: TGTGCCAGCAGAGACTCAGGGGGCACAGATACGCAGTATTTT. Translating it yields CASRDSGGTDTQYF.

The V gene is TRBV29-1, the J gene TRBJ2-5; TRBD2 matches 7 bases. V shed 4 bases, J shed 0 bases, and the junction held 5 bases outside the gene matches. This CDR3 is built from 14 residues. The germline V gene has CDR1 SQVTM and CDR2 ANQGSEA. CDR3 loop: CSVGLAVYQETQYF. The CDR3 DNA sequence: TGCAGCGTTGGCCTAGCGGTGTACCAAGAGACCCAGTACTTC.

The chain couples TRBV6-1 to TRBJ1-5, with 7 bases that match TRBD1. This CDR3 is built from 13 residues. V lost 8 bases to trimming and J lost 2 bases; unmatched junction nucleotides: 3. Germline V gene data show CDR1 as MNHNS and CDR2 as SASEGT. As DNA, the CDR3 is TGTGCCAGCCTGGGACAGCGCAATCAGCCCCAGCATTTT. Protein: CASLGQRNQPQHF.

The chain links TRBV6-6 to TRBJ2-7, with no clear D. The CDR3 spans 16 residues. V dropped 0 bases and J dropped 1 base, with 13 bases sitting between them. The germline V gene encodes CDR1 MNHNY and CDR2 SVGAGI (reference sequence). The CDR3 loop is CASSYSPVKGSYEQYF. DNA of the CDR3: TGTGCCAGCAGTTACTCCCCGGTTAAGGGTTCCTACGAGCAGTACTTC.

This clone was seen a single time. The rearrangement links TRBV28 to TRBJ2-7, with 7 bases aligning to TRBD2. This CDR3 comprises 16 residues. Germline lookup yields CDR1 MDHEN and CDR2 SYDVKM. V lost 4 bases to trimming and J lost 0 bases; unmatched junction nucleotides: 9. The CDR3 DNA follows: TGTGCCAGCAGTTCCCCGGCTAGCGGCAGCTCCTACGAGCAGTACTTC. This encodes CASSSPASGSSYEQYF. Combining the CDR3 with reference TRBV28 and TRBJ2-7 gives the whole variable domain DVKVTQSSRYLVKRTGEKVFLECVQDMDHENMFWYRQDPGLGLRLIYFSYDVKMKEKGDIPEGYSVSREKKERFSLILESASTNQTSMYLCASSSPASGSSYEQYFGPGTRLTVT.

The chain employs TRBV7-2 and TRBJ1-4; TRBD1 matches at 10 bases. J was trimmed by 8 bases and V by 5 bases; bases with no gene match: 8. This CDR3 has 15 residues. Germline assignment: CDR1 SGHTA and CDR2 FQGNSA. DNA of the CDR3: TGTGCCAGCAGCGCCGGACAGGGGGATGCAGAAAAACTGTTTTTT. It translates to CASSAGQGDAEKLFF.

The rearrangement uses TRBV21-1 and TRBJ1-2. TRBV21-1 is recorded as a pseudogene. The CDR3 contains 14 residues. The DNA of the CDR3 is TGTGCCAGGCAAACAAGAGGGGCAAACTATGGCTACACCTTC. Protein: CARQTRGANYGYTF.

J is TRBJ2-7 and V is TRBV7-8; weak D call: TRBD2 (5 bases). The germline V gene has CDR1 SGHVS and CDR2 FQNEAQ. Between the trimmed V and J ends, which lost 1 base and 6 bases, there was a span of 10 bases. CDR3 size: 13 residues. This CDR3 is CASSLERVGEQYF. CDR3 nucleotides: TGTGCCAGCAGCTTAGAGAGGGTTGGCGAGCAGTACTTC.

The chain uses TRBV9 and TRBJ2-2; D is undetermined. Germline V gene lookup returns CDR1 SGDLS and CDR2 YYNGEE. V was trimmed by 0 bases and J by 6 bases, leaving 12 bases between them. The CDR3 is 15 residues long. The CDR3 nucleotides read TGTGCCAGCAGCGTAGATGGGTCGGGCGCCGGGGAGCTGTTTTTT. Its translation: CASSVDGSGAGELFF.

The rearrangement uses TRBV15 and TRBJ2-1; 11 bases are shared with TRBD2. V gave up 0 bases and J gave up 5 bases; unmatched junction bases: 3. CDR3 length: 16 residues. CDR1 is LNHNV, CDR2 YYDKDF, per germline (reference sequence). CDR3 protein: CATSRDIAGGDNEQFF. The CDR3 DNA sequence: TGTGCCACCAGCAGAGACATAGCGGGAGGGGACAATGAGCAGTTCTTC.

The V and J genes are TRBV7-9 and TRBJ2-2, with a possible D match to TRBD1 (5 bases). CDR1 and CDR2 from the germline V gene are SEHNR and FQNEAQ (reference sequence). V was trimmed by 5 bases and J by 7 bases, leaving 14 bases between them. This CDR3 has 14 amino acids. As DNA, the CDR3 is TGTGCCAGCAGCCAAAGAAGGGGTAACGGGGAGCTGTTTTTT. It is translated as CASSQRRGNGELFF.

In this sample, this clone turned up a few times. This sequence joins TRBV2 and TRBJ2-3; 11 nucleotides agree with TRBD2. The CDR3 extends over 16 amino acids. The junction had 8 bases not matched to a gene; V was cut back by 7 bases and J by 2 bases. Germline values: CDR1 SNHLY, CDR2 FYNNEI. The DNA for the CDR3 is TGTGCCAGCACTAAGACTAGCGGGATGTTCACAGATACGCAGTATTTT. Translating it yields CASTKTSGMFTDTQYF.

The rearrangement uses TRBV18 and TRBJ2-3; D tentatively reads TRBD1 or TRBD2 (5 bases each). The CDR3 is made up of 15 amino acids. Trimming left V 3 bases short and J 1 base short, with 11 bases between. Germline CDR1 reads KGHSH; CDR2 reads LQKENI. The CDR3 is CASSPRDGRTDTQYF. CDR3 DNA sequence: TGTGCCAGCTCACCCAGGGACGGTCGCACAGATACGCAGTATTTT.

This rearrangement joins TRBV18 to TRBJ1-1; D remains unclear. This CDR3 region has 16 residues. The V and J ends lost 2 bases and 1 base respectively, with 14 bases between them. CDR1 and CDR2 from the germline V gene are KGHSH and LQKENI. The CDR3 nucleotides read TGTGCCAGCTCACCAAACTCTCGGGGAGGGAACACTGAAGCTTTCTTT. As protein: CASSPNSRGGNTEAFF.

The chain joins TRBV6-6 to TRBJ1-4, with a possible D match to TRBD1 (5 bases). Trimming cost V 8 bases and J 0 bases, with 13 bases left between them. Germline assignment: CDR1 MNHNY and CDR2 SVGAGI (reference sequence). This CDR3 is 15 amino acids long. CDR3 sequence reads: CASVNGGATNEKLFF. The DNA of the CDR3 is TGTGCCAGCGTTAACGGGGGGGCAACTAATGAAAAACTGTTTTTT.

The chain joins TRBV6-5 to TRBJ1-1, with unresolved D. V was cut by 0 bases and J by 7 bases, with 12 bases left in between. This CDR3 comprises 14 residues. Germline CDR1 reads MNHEY; CDR2 reads SVGAGI. The CDR3 region is CASSYSMSPHEAFF. Here the CDR3 DNA reads TGTGCCAGCAGTTACTCGATGTCACCTCATGAAGCTTTCTTT.

The V and J genes are TRBV18 and TRBJ2-5; D tentatively reads TRBD1 or TRBD2 (6 bases each). Between the trimmed V and J ends, which lost 5 bases and 2 bases, there was a span of 12 bases. The germline CDR1 and CDR2 sequences are KGHSH and LQKENI. There are 14 residues in the CDR3. The DNA of the CDR3 is TGTGCCAGCTCAACTACAGGGAGGCAAGAGACCCAGTACTTC. Amino acids: CASSTTGRQETQYF.

CDR3: CASSTRTNTEAFF. The CDR3 nucleotides read TGTGCCAGTAGTACCCGCACGAACACTGAAGCTTTCTTT. The chain combines TRBV19 with TRBJ1-1; no clear D. CDR3 size: 13 residues. V was shortened by 4 bases and J by 1 base, with 7 bases between the two germline ends. Germline V gene data show CDR1 as LNHDA and CDR2 as SQIVND (reference sequence).

This rearrangement joins TRBV5-1 to TRBJ2-1; possibly TRBD1 or TRBD2 for D (5 bases each). The CDR3 is made up of 14 amino acids. Germline-derived CDR1 and CDR2 are SGHRS and YFSETQ. V lost 2 bases, J lost 7 bases, and 13 bases lay in between. DNA of the CDR3: TGCGCCAGCAGCTTCACTGGGGGTTATAATGAGCAGTTCTTC. It translates to CASSFTGGYNEQFF.

The J gene is TRBJ1-2, the V gene TRBV5-1; TRBD1 might be the D (6 bases). This CDR3 comprises 15 residues. Germline V lookup: CDR1 SGHRS, CDR2 YFSETQ. Trimming removed 2 bases from V and 8 bases from J, with 19 bases in between. The CDR3 spells CASSFMTGLGGGYTF. The CDR3 coding sequence is TGCGCCAGCAGCTTTATGACAGGATTGGGGGGCGGCTACACCTTC. Full variable domain (outside the CDR3, taken from reference TRBV5-1 and TRBJ1-2): KAGVTQTPRYLIKTRGQQVTLSCSPISGHRSVSWYQQTPGQGLQFLFEYFSETQRNKGNFPGRFSGRQFSNSRSEMNVSTLELGDSALYLCASSFMTGLGGGYTFGSGTRLTVV.

This chain links TRBV12-2 with TRBJ2-5; the table calls TRBD2, which could not be checked here. TRBV12-2 represents a pseudogene. The CDR3 is made up of 15 amino acids. CDR3 DNA: TGTGCAAGTCGCTTTCGCGGGAGGATGGTAGAGACCCAGTACTTC. It encodes CASRFRGRMVETQYF.

The rearrangement joins TRBV6-5 to TRBJ2-7; D is perhaps TRBD1 or TRBD2 (5 bases each). Germline lookup yields CDR1 MNHEY and CDR2 SVGAGI. The V gene lost 5 bases and the J gene lost 4 bases, with 9 bases spanning the gap. This CDR3 has 12 residues. CDR3 loop: CASSREGYEQYF. The CDR3 nucleotides read TGTGCCAGCAGTCGAGAGGGGTACGAGCAGTACTTC.

V is TRBV18 and J is TRBJ1-1; possible D gene TRBD1, 6 bases. V gave up 6 bases and J gave up 5 bases, with 13 bases separating them. The CDR3 extends over 13 amino acids. The germline V gene has CDR1 KGHSH and CDR2 LQKENI. CDR3 loop: CASSPVRGTEAFF. CDR3 coding DNA: TGTGCCAGCTCCCCCGTGAGGGGGACTGAAGCTTTCTTT.

V and J are TRBV20-1 and TRBJ2-1; no reliable D call. The V gene's germline CDR1 is DFQATT and CDR2 SNEGSKA (reference sequence). The CDR3 has 11 residues. The V and J ends lost 3 bases and 7 bases respectively, with 7 bases between them. CDR3 nucleotide sequence: TGCAGTGCTAGGTTGCAAAATGAGCAGTTCTTC. It specifies CSARLQNEQFF.

This clone was detected only once. This chain connects TRBV27 to TRBJ2-3; D is unclear. V was shortened by 1 base and J by 0 bases, with 17 bases between the two germline ends. Germline values: CDR1 MNHEY, CDR2 SMNVEV (reference sequence). The CDR3 covers 18 residues. The CDR3 DNA reads TGTGCCAGCAGTTTATACGCTCCCGTATATTCTAGCACAGATACGCAGTATTTT. Its translation is CASSLYAPVYSSTDTQYF.

The J gene is TRBJ2-1, the V gene TRBV29-1; D possibly corresponds to TRBD1 (5 bases). Germline CDR1 reads SQVTM; CDR2 reads ANQGSEA. The CDR3 sequence is 16 residues long. V lost 0 bases and J 3 bases, leaving 15 bases between the germline ends. This CDR3 is CSVEDGRGSFYNEQFF. The CDR3 DNA follows: TGCAGCGTTGAAGATGGAAGGGGTTCCTTCTACAATGAGCAGTTCTTC.

In this sample, this clone turned up a few times. CDR3 protein: CASSQPGSPNYGYTF. Written as DNA, the CDR3 is TGTGCCAGCAGCCAGCCAGGGTCCCCTAACTATGGCTACACCTTC. This rearrangement joins TRBV14 to TRBJ1-2; tentatively, D is TRBD1 (5 bases). Germline values: CDR1 SGHDN, CDR2 FVKESK. Trimming took 3 bases from V and 0 from J, leaving 11 bases between them. This CDR3 comprises 15 residues. The variable domain in full, with the rest retrieved from reference TRBV14 and TRBJ1-2, is EAGVTQFPSHSVIEKGQTVTLRCDPISGHDNLYWYRRVMGKEIKFLLHFVKESKQDESGMPNNRFLAERTGGTYSTLKVQPAELEDSGVYFCASSQPGSPNYGYTFGSGTRLTVV.

J is TRBJ2-1 and V is TRBV27; 9 bases are shared with TRBD1. V was pared by 6 bases and J by 6 bases, with 9 bases of the junction left unmatched. Germline V gives CDR1 MNHEY, CDR2 SMNVEV (reference sequence). The CDR3 has 15 amino acids. CDR3 nucleotides: TGTGCCAGCAGGACCTCAGGGACAGGGATCAATGAGCAGTTCTTC. The encoded protein is CASRTSGTGINEQFF.

J is TRBJ1-2 and V is TRBV6-4; perhaps TRBD1 as D (5 bases). Germline values: CDR1 MRHNA, CDR2 SNTAGT. The V and J ends lost 6 bases and 6 bases respectively, with 20 bases between them. CDR3 length equals 15 residues. The CDR3 DNA follows: TGTGCCAGCAGCCTTCAGGGCGGGGAGAATGATGGCTACACCTTC. Amino acids: CASSLQGGENDGYTF.